This T cell receptor (beta chain) came from a study of blood T cell repertoires in COVID-19. Study-level background: From the United States, Italy and Spain came samples of acute and convalescent COVID-19.

CDR3 length: 17 amino acids. The V gene end was trimmed by 0 bases and the J gene end by 3 bases; junction bases not matched to a gene: 11. Germline V gives CDR1 LGHDT, CDR2 YNNKEL (reference sequence). During active infection, Seattle patients enrolled and were then monitored through disease. How the authors handled the data: Quantification of nucleated cells was approximated via reference gene primer amplification. This table comes from immunoSEQ multiplex PCR, and its TCRdb copy is limited to in-frame clones, with some not included. Clonal size and the V and J genes are those of that table, whereas D and trimming came from the DNA. The sample holds about 180,000 clones, roughly 81% seen once. This clone was seen more than once but under ten times.

Sequenced material: peripheral blood. This TCR derives from an elderly woman with COVID-19, enrolled during active disease. This chain uses TRBV3-1 (or the pseudogene TRBV3-2) with TRBJ2-7; 7 positions match TRBD2. As DNA, the CDR3 is TGTGCCAGCAGCCAAGATCTACCTAGCGGAAACTACTACGAGCAGTACTTC. Translated, it gives CASSQDLPSGNYYEQYF.